The clone carrying this T cell receptor beta chain was observed a handful of times. What it recognizes is unknown. TCRdb keeps only in-frame clones here, not all; method: immunoSEQ multiplex PCR. The data hold 55,000 to 70,000 clones, with 70% to 90% observed a single time. This sample was included in a study of OX40 agonist ivuxolimab in advanced cancers. Overall study results and limits: Partial responders treated at 0.1-3.0 mg/kg exhibited clonal expansion among the lowest measured.

V gave up 5 bases and J gave up 2 bases, with 10 bases separating them. Germline V CDR1 and CDR2: GTSNPN, SVGIG (reference sequence). The CDR3 extends over 12 amino acids. The source was CD4+ or CD8+ T cells sorted from blood, collected in a trial of the OX40 agonist ivuxolimab. This TCR came from an adult with an advanced solid tumor such as melanoma, head and neck, liver or kidney cancer. The V and J genes are TRBV30 and TRBJ2-7, with D unresolved. The CDR3 sequence: CAWGVSAYEQYF. The CDR3 nucleotides are TGTGCCTGGGGGGTGTCGGCCTACGAGCAGTACTTC.